The rows below give T cell receptor beta chains drawn from one sample of a study of blood T cells in healthy people across ages. A single record per CDR3 protein comes from TCRdb applying MiXCR to the 5' RACE reads. The sample contains roughly 680,000 distinct CDR3 sequences, 52% of which appear only once. The source material was blood. The source is a woman of 80 years or more in good health. Each CDR3 is given without its conserved first and last residue. Fields, in order: V gene, CDR3 length, CDR3 protein.

TRBV29-1	13	SVTFSGRGRNEQF
TRBV12-3/TRBV12-4	12	ASSFKGTSYEQY
TRBV7-9	9	ASRKWEVAF
TRBV28	10	ASSLPLSEQF
TRBV29-1	12	SSRQGTGADTQY
TRBV28	14	ASSFYFGQTSYEQY
TRBV6-5	14	ASSYHSGPSKNIQY
TRBV12-3/TRBV12-4	11	ASSYVEGFGYT
TRBV5-1	11	ASSGEGGNEQF
TRBV5-1	11	ASSPRDFGTQY
TRBV11-3	13	ASSPGGSAYNEQF
TRBV5-1	14	ASSPSRGATNYGCT
TRBV9	13	ASSLGTSGGETQY
TRBV7-2	11	ASSLNLGETQY
TRBV5-1	11	ASSSGGNDGYT
TRBV29-1	9	STTSGDGYT
TRBV30	15	AWSSKGVGISYNEQY
TRBV4-3	15	ASSQDLGQGVYNEQF
TRBV28	12	ASSRFRMNTEAF
TRBV28	12	ASSPGIFGSPLH
TRBV6-5	12	ASNLRRSTDTQY
TRBV24-1	12	ATSDRGPPETQY
TRBV6-6	13	ASSYEGPYNSPLH
TRBV5-1	11	ASTPGDENIQY
TRBV5-1	13	ASSPNTGGNQPQH
TRBV12-3/TRBV12-4	13	ASGQGRLRADTQY